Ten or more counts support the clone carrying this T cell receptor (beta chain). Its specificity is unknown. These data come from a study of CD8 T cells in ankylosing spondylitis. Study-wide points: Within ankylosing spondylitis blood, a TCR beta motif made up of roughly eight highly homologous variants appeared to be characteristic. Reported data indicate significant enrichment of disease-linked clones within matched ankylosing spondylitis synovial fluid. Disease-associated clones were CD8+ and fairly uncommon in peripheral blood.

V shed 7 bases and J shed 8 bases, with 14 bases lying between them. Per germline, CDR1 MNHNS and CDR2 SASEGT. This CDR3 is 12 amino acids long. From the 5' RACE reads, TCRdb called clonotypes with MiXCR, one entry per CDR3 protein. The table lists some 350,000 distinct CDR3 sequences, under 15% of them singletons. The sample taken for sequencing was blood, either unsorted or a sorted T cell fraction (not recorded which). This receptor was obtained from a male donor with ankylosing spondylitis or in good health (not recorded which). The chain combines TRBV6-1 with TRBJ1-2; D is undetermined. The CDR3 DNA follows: TGTGCCAGCATCGACCTTAGGATGGGCTACACCTTC. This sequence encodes CASIDLRMGYTF.